Presented here are 20 T cell receptor beta chains from one specimen sequenced in a study of T cell responses to AZD1222 COVID-19 vaccine. The data were produced by immunoSEQ multiplex PCR, yet TCRdb's version contains in-frame clones alone and is incomplete. The sample lists 100,000 to 150,000 clones, about 87% occurring once. The sample here was peripheral blood, taken on day 0 of AZD1222 vaccination. These receptors all come from an adult in good health.

The V call is TRBV4-3, the J call TRBJ1-3, with a weak D call TRBD1 (5 bases). This CDR3 is built from 17 residues. From germline, CDR1 is LGHNA and CDR2 YSLEER. V shed 1 base and J shed 0 bases, with 13 bases lying between them. CDR3 DNA sequence: TGCGCCAGCAGCCAAGTCCCCGGGACGGGCTCTGGAAACACCATATATTTT. Translated, it gives CASSQVPGTGSGNTIYF.

The chain combines TRBV15 with TRBJ2-3; the D gene is possibly TRBD1 (6 bases). Germline loops: CDR1 LNHNV, CDR2 YYDKDF (reference sequence). This CDR3 region has 12 residues. Trimming stripped 6 bases from V and 5 bases from J, with 9 bases between. Written as DNA, the CDR3 is TGTGCCACCAGTAAACAGGGAGATACGCAGTATTTT. Translation gives CATSKQGDTQYF.

This clone was picked up one time. The chain couples TRBV27 to TRBJ2-2; D remains unclear. Germline CDR1 MNHEY, CDR2 SMNVEV (reference sequence). Trimming removed 5 bases from V and 6 bases from J, with 16 bases in between. The CDR3 contains 15 residues. This CDR3 is CASSVVGDTPGELFF. CDR3 bases: TGTGCCAGCAGTGTGGTGGGTGACACACCCGGGGAGCTGTTTTTT.

The rearrangement joins TRBV18 to TRBJ2-3; D is possibly TRBD2 (5 bases). This CDR3 region has 12 residues. In germline, CDR1 is KGHSH, CDR2 LQKENI. The ends were cut back, 6 bases at V and 1 base at J, with 5 bases in the middle. CDR3 in DNA: TGTGCCAGCTCGGAGGGCACAGATACGCAGTATTTT. Its protein product is CASSEGTDTQYF.

The CDR3 spells CASSAGTPNSNQPQHF. The CDR3 nucleotides are TGCGCCAGCAGTGCTGGGACACCTAATAGCAATCAGCCCCAGCATTTT. This sequence joins TRBV10-1 and TRBJ1-5, with a weak D call TRBD1 (6 bases). CDR1 and CDR2 from the germline V gene are WNHNN and SYGVQD (reference sequence). Trimming left V 4 bases short and J 0 bases short, with 13 bases between. The CDR3 runs to 16 residues.

The chain employs TRBV11-3 and TRBJ2-3; TRBD1 is a possible D gene (6 bases). Germline CDR1 reads SGHNT; CDR2 reads YENEEA. Trimming took off 5 bases at V and 6 bases at J, with 15 bases between the two ends. This CDR3 spans 14 amino acids. CDR3 coding DNA: TGTGCCAGCAGCGCGCGCAGAACAGGGGATACGCAGTATTTT. Translating gives CASSARRTGDTQYF. The whole variable domain, remainder taken from reference TRBV11-3 and TRBJ2-3, is EAGVVQSPRYKIIEKKQPVAFWCNPISGHNTLYWYLQNLGQGPELLIRYENEEAVDDSQLPKDRFSAERLKGVDSTLKIQPAELGDSAVYLCASSARRTGDTQYFGPGTRLTVL.

This chain links TRBV10-3 with TRBJ2-1; 7 bases are a match to TRBD1. With 5 bases clipped from V and 0 bases from J, the junction kept 4 bases outside the gene matches. Per the germline V gene, CDR1 is ENHRY and CDR2 is SYGVKD. The CDR3 covers 15 residues. The CDR3 reads CAISLQGSSYNEQFF. CDR3 bases: TGTGCCATCAGTCTACAGGGGTCCTCCTACAATGAGCAGTTCTTC.

CDR3 sequence (DNA): TGCGCCAGCAGCCCAGGTTTGGGTCGGTCTGGAAACACCATATATTTT. Protein: CASSPGLGRSGNTIYF. This rearrangement joins TRBV4-3 to TRBJ1-3; D is unresolved. Germline CDR1 LGHNA, CDR2 YSLEER. Trimming took 4 bases from V and 1 from J, leaving 14 bases between them. The CDR3 consists of 16 residues.

The rearrangement uses TRBV6-5 and TRBJ2-1, with D perhaps matching TRBD1 or TRBD2 (5 bases each). Germline CDR1 MNHEY, CDR2 SVGAGI. This CDR3 region has 15 residues. Trimming took off 8 bases at V and 2 bases at J, with 16 bases between the two ends. CDR3 residues: CASGRGDPTYNEQFF. The DNA of the CDR3 is TGTGCCAGCGGCCGAGGGGATCCTACCTACAATGAGCAGTTCTTC.

V gene TRBV24-1 combines with J gene TRBJ1-1, with a possible D match to TRBD1 (6 bases). The CDR3 spans 13 residues. Trimming removed 0 bases from V and 10 bases from J, with 11 bases in between. The germline CDR1 and CDR2 sequences are KGHDR and SFDVKD. The CDR3 bases are TGTGCCACCAGTGATTTGGGGGTCAGGGGAGCTTTCTTT. This codes for CATSDLGVRGAFF.

This chain joins TRBV7-2 and TRBJ1-3, with 8 bases aligning to TRBD1. CDR1 is SGHTA and CDR2 is FQGNSA in the germline V gene. This CDR3 contains 14 residues. V gave up 3 bases and J gave up 8 bases; unmatched junction bases: 6. The CDR3 spells CASSFQGASDTIYF. In DNA, the CDR3 is TGTGCCAGCAGCTTCCAGGGGGCTTCGGACACCATATATTTT.

The V gene is TRBV19, the J gene TRBJ1-1, with D perhaps TRBD1 (6 bases). V shed 0 bases and J shed 0 bases, with 8 bases lying between them. This CDR3 region has 15 residues. CDR1 and CDR2 (germline): LNHDA, SQIVND (reference sequence). The CDR3 loop is CASSIETGMNTEAFF. The CDR3 nucleotides read TGTGCCAGTAGTATAGAGACAGGAATGAACACTGAAGCTTTCTTT.

The chain links TRBV5-6 to TRBJ2-6; 8 bases line up with TRBD2. Per the germline V gene, CDR1 is SGHDT and CDR2 is YYEEEE. Trimming cost V 4 bases and J 0 bases; bases outside gene matches: 3. This CDR3 spans 16 amino acids. In nucleotides, the CDR3 is TGTGCCAGCAGCCCGGGAGGGAACTCTGGGGCCAACGTCCTGACTTTC. Residues: CASSPGGNSGANVLTF.

This chain joins TRBV29-1 and TRBJ2-2; TRBD1 might be the D (5 bases). The CDR3 runs to 14 residues. Trimming shortened V by 5 bases and J by 2 bases, and 12 bases separated the two germline ends. Germline-derived CDR1 and CDR2 are SQVTM and ANQGSEA. The CDR3 loop reads CSVRTQVNTGELFF. The DNA for the CDR3 is TGCAGCGTTCGGACACAGGTCAACACCGGGGAGCTGTTTTTT.

The J gene is TRBJ2-3, the V gene TRBV6-4; no clear D gene. V lost 0 bases and J lost 0, with 7 bases in between. Germline assignment: CDR1 MRHNA and CDR2 SNTAGT. The CDR3 is 15 residues long. CDR3 bases: TGTGCCAGCAGTGACTCGGCAGAAAGCACAGATACGCAGTATTTT. Residues: CASSDSAESTDTQYF.

The V and J genes are TRBV15 and TRBJ1-1, with D possibly TRBD1 on 5 matching bases. This CDR3 is 16 amino acids long. The V and J ends lost 1 base and 0 bases respectively, with 12 bases between them. The germline gives CDR1 LNHNV, CDR2 YYDKDF (reference sequence). The CDR3, as DNA: TGTGCCACCAGCAGAGGGGGGAGGCGGCTGAACACTGAAGCTTTCTTT. It specifies CATSRGGRRLNTEAFF.

The chain employs TRBV19 and TRBJ1-5; possible D gene TRBD1, 6 bases. Germline V CDR1 and CDR2: LNHDA, SQIVND (reference sequence). The CDR3 contains 14 residues. With 9 bases removed from V and 4 bases from J, the gap between germline ends came to 16 bases. As DNA, the CDR3 is TGTGCCAGCAACCTGCGGCAGGGGAATCAGCCCCAGCATTTT. Translating it yields CASNLRQGNQPQHF.

DNA of the CDR3: TGCGCCAGCAGCAGGGACAGGGGTTCCCCTAATGAAAAACTGTTTTTT. Amino acid sequence: CASSRDRGSPNEKLFF. The rearrangement joins TRBV5-1 to TRBJ1-4; 10 bases agree with TRBD1. The ends lost 4 bases at V and 3 bases at J; junction bases unmatched: 6. The CDR3 has 16 residues. Germline CDR1 and CDR2: SGHRS and YFSETQ.

This rearrangement joins TRBV5-8 to TRBJ2-2, with 7 bases lining up with TRBD1. The CDR3 is 13 residues long. The V and J ends lost 7 bases and 2 bases, in that order; junction bases with no gene match: 2. Germline V gives CDR1 SGHTS, CDR2 YDEGEE. CDR3: CASRDRNTGELFF. CDR3 bases: TGTGCCAGCCGGGACAGAAACACCGGGGAGCTGTTTTTT.

The chain joins TRBV6-5 to TRBJ1-2; weak D call: TRBD1 (5 bases). Germline CDR1 is MNHEY and CDR2 is SVGAGI. V gave up 5 bases and J gave up 1 base, with 14 bases separating them. This CDR3 is built from 15 residues. This chain's CDR3 is CASSRMAGGNYGYTF. CDR3 nucleotide sequence: TGTGCCAGCAGTCGCATGGCCGGGGGTAACTATGGCTACACCTTC.